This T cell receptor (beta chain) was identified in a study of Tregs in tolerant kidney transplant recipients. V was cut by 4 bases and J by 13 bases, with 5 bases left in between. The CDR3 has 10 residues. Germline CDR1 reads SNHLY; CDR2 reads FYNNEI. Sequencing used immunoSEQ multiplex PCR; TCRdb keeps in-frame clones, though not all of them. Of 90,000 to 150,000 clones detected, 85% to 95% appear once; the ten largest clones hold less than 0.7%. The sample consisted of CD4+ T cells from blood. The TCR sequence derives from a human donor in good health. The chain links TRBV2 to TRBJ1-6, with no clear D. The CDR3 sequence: CASSASPLHF. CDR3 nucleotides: TGTGCCAGCAGTGCTTCCCCCCTCCACTTT.